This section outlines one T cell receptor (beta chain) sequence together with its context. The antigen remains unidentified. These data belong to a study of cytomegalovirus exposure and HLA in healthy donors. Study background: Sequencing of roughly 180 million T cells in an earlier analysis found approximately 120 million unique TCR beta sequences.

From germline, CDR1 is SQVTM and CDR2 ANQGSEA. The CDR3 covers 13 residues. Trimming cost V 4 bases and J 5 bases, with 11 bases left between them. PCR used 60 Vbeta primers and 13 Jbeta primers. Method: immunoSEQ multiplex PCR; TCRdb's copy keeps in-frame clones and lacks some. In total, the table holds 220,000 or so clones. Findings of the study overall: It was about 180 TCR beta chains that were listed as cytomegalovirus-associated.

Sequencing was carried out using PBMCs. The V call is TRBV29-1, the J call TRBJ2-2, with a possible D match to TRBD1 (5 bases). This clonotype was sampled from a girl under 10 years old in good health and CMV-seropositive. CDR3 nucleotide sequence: TGCAGCGTTGGGGGCGCTATGACCGGGGAGCTGTTTTTT. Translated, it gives CSVGGAMTGELFF.